This T cell receptor (beta chain) was sequenced during a study of shared clonotypes between healthy human individuals. Study information: Per donor, CD8 memory used one plate, CD8 naive used two, CD4 memory used three and CD4 naive used three. Points from the study as a whole: Across subsets, estimated richness was generally greater for naive than for memory populations.

Note on this clone: Its antigen remains unidentified.

This CDR3 has 16 amino acids. Trimming at V came to 3 bases and at J to 4 bases, leaving 8 bases not matched to a gene. From germline, CDR1 is SGHAT and CDR2 FQNNGV. It was CD45RO-negative cells, positively selected for CCR7, that made up naive CD8 cells, with terminally differentiated effector memory CD45RA+ cells excluded. At a deep level, the assay was run. TCRdb keeps only in-frame clones here, not all; method: immunoSEQ multiplex PCR. Of just over 2,000,000 clones listed, approximately 94% are singletons. The receptor's source is a man in his late teens or twenties in good health. The chain employs TRBV11-2 and TRBJ2-3, with TRBD2 matching over 9 bases. Sequenced sample: naive CD8+ T cells sorted from blood. The CDR3 region has the DNA TGTGCCAGCAGCTTTCTAGCGGGAATGTCTTCAGATACGCAGTATTTT. Encoded protein: CASSFLAGMSSDTQYF.